Shown below are 9 T cell receptor beta chains from a single sample sequenced in a study of shared clonotypes between healthy human individuals. Libraries were prepared by immunoSEQ multiplex PCR; TCRdb keeps only in-frame clonotypes and omits some of them. The table has some 580,000 clones, more than 95% seen once. The specimen was naive CD4+ T cells sorted from blood. Sample subset: CD45RA+ positively selected. The receptor set was obtained from a woman in her twenties or thirties in good health.

This sequence joins TRBV18 and TRBJ2-7; D is unresolved. V was pared by 4 bases and J by 0 bases, with 4 bases between. Germline CDR1 and CDR2: KGHSH and LQKENI. The CDR3 sequence is 12 residues long. CDR3 sequence: CASSLLSYEQYF. The DNA for the CDR3 is TGTGCCAGCTCACTACTCTCCTACGAGCAGTACTTC.

This clone was counted a single time. The gene calls are TRBV6-5 and TRBJ2-2; 7 nucleotides match TRBD2. The CDR3 is 15 amino acids. V was pared by 6 bases and J by 5 bases, with 9 bases of the junction left unmatched. CDR1 is MNHEY, CDR2 SVGAGI, per germline. CDR3 in amino acids: CASRRGLEITGELFF. CDR3 nucleotide sequence: TGTGCCAGCAGACGCGGACTAGAAATTACCGGGGAGCTGTTTTTT.

The V gene is TRBV27, the J gene TRBJ2-3; 11 bases align to TRBD1. V lost 5 bases and J lost 13; bases outside the gene matches: 11. CDR3 length: 14 residues. Germline lookup yields CDR1 MNHEY and CDR2 SMNVEV (reference sequence). This CDR3 reads CASSPRDRGGPEYF. As DNA, the CDR3 is TGTGCCAGCAGTCCCAGGGACAGGGGGGGGCCGGAGTATTTT.

The chain employs TRBV11-3 and TRBJ2-7; 9 bases are shared with TRBD1. CDR3 length: 13 amino acids. Germline V CDR1 and CDR2: SGHNT, YENEEA. J gave up 6 bases and V 5 bases, and 5 bases lay outside the gene matches. The CDR3 DNA sequence: TGTGCCAGCAGCCTAACAGGGGGCAGCGAGCAGTACTTC. The encoded protein is CASSLTGGSEQYF.

The gene calls are TRBV7-2 and TRBJ2-5; 7 bases are a match to TRBD2. This CDR3 is 13 amino acids long. V was clipped by 8 bases and J by 3 bases; unmatched bases: 6. In germline, CDR1 is SGHTA, CDR2 FQGNSA. CDR3 bases: TGTGCCAGCGCGATAGCGGGTAAAGAGACCCAGTACTTC. It yields the protein CASAIAGKETQYF.

This chain links TRBV6-4 with TRBJ2-1; 12 nucleotides align to TRBD2. This CDR3 spans 16 amino acids. Germline V gene lookup returns CDR1 MRHNA and CDR2 SNTAGT. Trimming took 0 bases from V and 4 from J; bases not matched to a gene: 1. The CDR3 sequence is CASSDSGTSGYNEQFF. Written as DNA, the CDR3 is TGTGCCAGCAGTGACTCCGGGACTAGCGGGTACAATGAGCAGTTCTTC.

This chain joins TRBV9 and TRBJ1-6; 8 nucleotides line up with TRBD1. Germline V gene lookup returns CDR1 SGDLS and CDR2 YYNGEE. The CDR3 length is 16 residues. After removal of 3 bases from V and 8 bases from J, the junction contained 10 bases not matched to a gene. This CDR3 is CASSADRGRSDSPLHF. In DNA form, the CDR3 reads TGTGCCAGCAGCGCTGACAGGGGACGCTCGGATTCACCCCTCCACTTT.

A single count supports this clone. V and J are TRBV19 and TRBJ2-1, with 12 nucleotides matching TRBD2. This CDR3 is built from 16 residues. Trimming cost V 5 bases and J 9 bases; bases outside gene matches: 11. Germline V CDR1 and CDR2: LNHDA, SQIVND (reference sequence). CDR3 loop: CASSDRLAGVLSEQFF. DNA for the CDR3: TGTGCCAGTAGTGACCGACTAGCGGGAGTATTGAGTGAGCAGTTCTTC.

This chain links TRBV27 with TRBJ2-2; D might be TRBD2 (7 bases). This CDR3 is 15 amino acids long. Trimming cost V 6 bases and J 4 bases, with 15 bases left between them. Germline assignment: CDR1 MNHEY and CDR2 SMNVEV (reference sequence). The CDR3 loop reads CASSPRGGGTGELFF. CDR3 DNA: TGTGCCAGCAGCCCGAGGGGGGGCGGCACCGGGGAGCTGTTTTTT.